This T cell receptor beta chain was captured in a study of control samples from healthy donors and cancer patients. Trimming took off 6 bases at V and 1 base at J, with 12 bases between the two ends. The CDR3 loop spans 14 amino acids. Germline V gene lookup returns CDR1 SQVTM and CDR2 ANQGSEA. Using immunoSEQ multiplex PCR, the repertoire was profiled, and TCRdb retains in-frame clones only, with some absent. The sample contains around 80,000 clones, roughly 90% of which appear only once. Sequences were obtained from blood. The TCR originated in a woman between 45 and 65 years old in good health. The chain carries TRBV29-1 and TRBJ1-4; D not resolved. The CDR3 sequence: CSVRNGETNEKLFF. In DNA, the CDR3 is TGCAGCGTACGCAACGGGGAAACTAATGAAAAACTGTTTTTT.